Below are 10 T cell receptor beta chains sequenced from a single sample in a study of T cell clones after liver transplantation. The assay was immunoSEQ multiplex PCR, and TCRdb's table has in-frame clones only and misses some. The table lists over 100,000 clones, 75% to 90% of them singletons. This specimen was CD4+ T cells from blood, taken before liver transplant. These receptors were taken from a human donor who received a liver transplant.

The table lists this clone with a count of one. The chain is built from TRBV5-4 and TRBJ2-5; 8 nucleotides agree with TRBD2. CDR1 and CDR2 from the germline V gene are SGHNT and YYREEE (reference sequence). Trimming removed 5 bases from V and 4 bases from J; junction bases left unmatched: 7. This CDR3 comprises 14 residues. The CDR3: CASSTAGEGETQYF. In nucleotides, the CDR3 is TGTGCCAGCAGTACAGCGGGGGAGGGAGAGACCCAGTACTTC.

The chain combines TRBV5-1 with TRBJ2-7; 8 bases align to TRBD1. The CDR3 is 15 amino acids. CDR1 is SGHRS, CDR2 YFSETQ, per germline. V dropped 0 bases and J dropped 6; count of bases not matched to a gene: 8. The DNA for the CDR3 is TGCGCCAGCAGCTTGGAAGGACAGGGTTGGACCGAGCAGTACTTC. Amino acids: CASSLEGQGWTEQYF.

This sequence joins TRBV7-6 and TRBJ1-4; TRBD1 matches at 8 bases. From germline, CDR1 is SGHVS and CDR2 FNYEAQ. The length of the CDR3 is 13 residues. Unmatched junction bases numbered 3, after V lost 5 bases and J lost 7 bases. CDR3 nucleotides: TGTGCCAGCAGCCAGACAGGGGCTGAAAAACTGTTTTTT. It yields the protein CASSQTGAEKLFF.

J is TRBJ1-3 and V is TRBV9; TRBD1 agrees at 9 bases. CDR1 and CDR2 from the germline V gene are SGDLS and YYNGEE. The J segment lost 1 base and the V segment lost 3 bases, leaving 11 bases of the junction unmatched. The length of the CDR3 is 18 residues. DNA of the CDR3: TGTGCCAGCAGCGCCACCGGGACAGGGTTACTGTCTGGAAACACCATATATTTT. Translation gives CASSATGTGLLSGNTIYF.

The chain is built from TRBV5-5 and TRBJ1-2; no clear D gene. Germline V CDR1 and CDR2: SGHKS, YYEKEE (reference sequence). This CDR3 is built from 14 residues. V lost 1 base to trimming and J lost 4 bases, with 11 bases between them. This chain's CDR3 is CASSLSRLVYGYTF. The CDR3 nucleotides are TGTGCCAGCAGCTTGTCGAGGCTCGTCTATGGCTACACCTTC.

The chain combines TRBV19 with TRBJ1-1; D gene ambiguous. The CDR3 totals 14 residues. The germline V gene encodes CDR1 LNHDA and CDR2 SQIVND (reference sequence). V lost 2 bases and J 7 bases, leaving 14 bases between the germline ends. The CDR3 spells CASSIPRAAVEAFF. The CDR3 DNA sequence: TGTGCCAGTAGTATACCCCGGGCCGCCGTTGAAGCTTTCTTT.

This clone was seen many times. The rearrangement links TRBV19 to TRBJ2-7; a weak D match, TRBD2 (6 bases). Per germline, CDR1 LNHDA and CDR2 SQIVND (reference sequence). Trimming stripped 7 bases from V and 5 bases from J, with 21 bases between. CDR3 length equals 15 residues. CDR3 region: CASKARRGNRDEQYF. The DNA for the CDR3 is TGTGCCAGTAAGGCTCGGCGGGGAAATAGGGACGAGCAGTACTTC. The full variable domain, with the rest looked up from reference TRBV19 and TRBJ2-7, is DGGITQSPKYLFRKEGQNVTLSCEQNLNHDAMYWYRQDPGQGLRLIYYSQIVNDFQKGDIAEGYSVSREKKESFPLTVTSAQKNPTAFYLCASKARRGNRDEQYFGPGTRLTVT.

This chain connects TRBV5-1 to TRBJ2-1; tentatively, D is TRBD2 (6 bases). The ends were cut back, 0 bases at V and 4 bases at J, with 14 bases in the middle. The CDR3 is 16 amino acids. The germline gives CDR1 SGHRS, CDR2 YFSETQ. The CDR3 loop is CASSLAWDLRYNEQFF. CDR3 bases: TGCGCCAGCAGCTTGGCCTGGGACTTGCGTTACAATGAGCAGTTCTTC.

The chain carries TRBV11-2 and TRBJ2-7; either TRBD1 or TRBD2 may fit D (6 bases each). The V and J ends lost 0 bases and 3 bases respectively, with 9 bases between them. Germline V lookup: CDR1 SGHAT, CDR2 FQNNGV. The CDR3 covers 14 residues. CDR3 coding DNA: TGTGCCAGCAGCTTAGAAAGGGGGGACTACGAGCAGTACTTC. Amino acids: CASSLERGDYEQYF.

This chain links TRBV7-8 with TRBJ2-1; 11 bases map to TRBD1. Germline V lookup: CDR1 SGHVS, CDR2 FQNEAQ. The CDR3 length is 16 residues. The trim removed 1 base at V and 7 bases at J, leaving 6 bases unmatched. Here the CDR3 DNA reads TGTGCCAGCAGCTTAGTTCTCGGGACAGGGGGAAATGAGCAGTTCTTC. Its protein is CASSLVLGTGGNEQFF. The whole variable domain, filled in from reference TRBV7-8 and TRBJ2-1, reads GAGVSQSPRYKVAKRGQDVALRCDPISGHVSLFWYQQALGQGPEFLTYFQNEAQLDKSGLPSDRFFAERPEGSVSTLKIQRTQQEDSAVYLCASSLVLGTGGNEQFFGPGTRLTVL.